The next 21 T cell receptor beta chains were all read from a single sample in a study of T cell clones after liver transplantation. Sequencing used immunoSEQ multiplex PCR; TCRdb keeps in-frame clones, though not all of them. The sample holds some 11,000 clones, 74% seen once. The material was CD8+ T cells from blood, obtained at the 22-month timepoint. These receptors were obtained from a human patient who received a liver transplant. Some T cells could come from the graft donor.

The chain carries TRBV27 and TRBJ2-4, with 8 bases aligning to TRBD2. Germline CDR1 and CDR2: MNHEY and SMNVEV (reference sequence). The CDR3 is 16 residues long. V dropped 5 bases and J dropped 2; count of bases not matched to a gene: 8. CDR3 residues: CASSEFGGAPKNIQYF. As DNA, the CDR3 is TGTGCCAGCAGTGAATTCGGGGGGGCACCCAAAAACATTCAGTACTTC.

The CDR3 region is CASSLAEKETQYF. The CDR3 nucleotides read TGTGCCAGCAGCTTGGCGGAGAAGGAGACCCAGTACTTC. The chain couples TRBV11-1 to TRBJ2-5; D is undetermined. Germline V CDR1 and CDR2: SGHAT, FQDESV (reference sequence). The CDR3 length is 13 residues. Trimming stripped 3 bases from V and 5 bases from J, with 10 bases between.

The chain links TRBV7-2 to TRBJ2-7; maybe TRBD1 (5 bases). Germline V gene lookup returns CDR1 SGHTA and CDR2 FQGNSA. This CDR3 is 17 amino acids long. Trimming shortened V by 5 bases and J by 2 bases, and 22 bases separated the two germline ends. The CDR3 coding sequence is TGTGCCAGCAGCCAGATCCCTCCCCACAGGCCTCCCTACGAGCAGTACTTC. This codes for CASSQIPPHRPPYEQYF.

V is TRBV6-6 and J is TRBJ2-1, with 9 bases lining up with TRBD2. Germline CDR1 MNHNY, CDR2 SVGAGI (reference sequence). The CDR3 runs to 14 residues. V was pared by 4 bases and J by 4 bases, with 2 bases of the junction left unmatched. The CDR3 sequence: CASSSSGNYNEQFF. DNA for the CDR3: TGTGCCAGCAGTTCTAGCGGGAATTACAATGAGCAGTTCTTC.

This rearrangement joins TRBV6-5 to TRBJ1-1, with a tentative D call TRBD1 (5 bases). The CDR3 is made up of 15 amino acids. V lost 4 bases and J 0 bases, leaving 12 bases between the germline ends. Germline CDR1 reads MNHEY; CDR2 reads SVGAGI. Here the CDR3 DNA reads TGTGCCAGCAGTTTACGGGGCGAGATGAACACTGAAGCTTTCTTT. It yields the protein CASSLRGEMNTEAFF.

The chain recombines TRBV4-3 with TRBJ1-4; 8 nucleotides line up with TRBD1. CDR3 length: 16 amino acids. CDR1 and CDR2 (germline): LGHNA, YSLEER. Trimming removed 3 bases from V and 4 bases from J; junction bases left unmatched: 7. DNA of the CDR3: TGCGCCAGCAGCCACTTAACACAGGGGGATAATGAAAAACTGTTTTTT. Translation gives CASSHLTQGDNEKLFF.

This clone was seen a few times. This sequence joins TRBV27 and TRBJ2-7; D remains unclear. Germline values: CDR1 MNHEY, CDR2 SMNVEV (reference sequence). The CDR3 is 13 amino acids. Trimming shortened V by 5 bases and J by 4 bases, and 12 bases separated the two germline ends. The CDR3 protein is CASSPLGQYEQYF. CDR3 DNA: TGTGCCAGCAGTCCCCTAGGTCAGTACGAGCAGTACTTC.

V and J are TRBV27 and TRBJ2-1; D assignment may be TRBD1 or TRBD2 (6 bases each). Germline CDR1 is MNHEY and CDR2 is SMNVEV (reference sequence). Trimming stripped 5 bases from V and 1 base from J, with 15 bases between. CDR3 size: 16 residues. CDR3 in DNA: TGTGCCAGCAGTCCCCCCGGGGGCGGGTCCTACAATGAGCAGTTCTTC. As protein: CASSPPGGGSYNEQFF.

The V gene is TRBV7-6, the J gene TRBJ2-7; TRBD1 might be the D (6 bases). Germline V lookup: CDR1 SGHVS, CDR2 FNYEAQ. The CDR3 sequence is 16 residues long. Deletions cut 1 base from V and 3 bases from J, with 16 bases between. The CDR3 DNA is TGTGCCAGCAGCTTAGTGTGGCAGGGGAACCTCTACGAGCAGTACTTC. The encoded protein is CASSLVWQGNLYEQYF.

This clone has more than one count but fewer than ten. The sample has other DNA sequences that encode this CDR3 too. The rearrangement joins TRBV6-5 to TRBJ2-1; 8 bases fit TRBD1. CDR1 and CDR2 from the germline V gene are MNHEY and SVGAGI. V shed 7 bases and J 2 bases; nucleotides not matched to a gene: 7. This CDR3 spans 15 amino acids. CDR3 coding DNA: TGTGCCAGCACCCCGGACAGGGAGGCCTACAATGAGCAGTTCTTC. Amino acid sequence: CASTPDREAYNEQFF.

The CDR3 spells CATTRSGRCYEQYF. The CDR3 nucleotides read TGTGCCACCACACGTAGCGGGAGGTGCTACGAGCAGTACTTC. The chain is built from TRBV5-4 and TRBJ2-7, with 10 positions matching TRBD2. This CDR3 has 14 amino acids. The V segment lost 9 bases and the J segment 3 bases; nucleotides outside the gene matches: 9. CDR1 and CDR2 from the germline V gene are SGHNT and YYREEE (reference sequence).

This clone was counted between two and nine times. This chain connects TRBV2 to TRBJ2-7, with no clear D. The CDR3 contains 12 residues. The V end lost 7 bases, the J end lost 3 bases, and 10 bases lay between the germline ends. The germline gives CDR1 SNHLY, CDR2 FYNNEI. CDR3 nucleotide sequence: TGTGCCAGCACGACCCTAGTCTACGAGCAGTACTTC. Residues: CASTTLVYEQYF.

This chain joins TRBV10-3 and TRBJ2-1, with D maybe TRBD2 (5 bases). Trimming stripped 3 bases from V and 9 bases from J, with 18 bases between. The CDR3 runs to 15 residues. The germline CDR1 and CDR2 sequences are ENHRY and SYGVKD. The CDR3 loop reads CAISDPATGFGEQFF. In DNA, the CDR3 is TGTGCCATCAGTGATCCGGCGACGGGGTTTGGTGAGCAGTTCTTC.

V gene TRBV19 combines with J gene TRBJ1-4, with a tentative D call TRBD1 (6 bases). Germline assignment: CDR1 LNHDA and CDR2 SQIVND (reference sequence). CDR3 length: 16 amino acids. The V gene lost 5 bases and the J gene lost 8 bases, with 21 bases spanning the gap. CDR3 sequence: CASSPQGRGRDEKLFF. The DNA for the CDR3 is TGTGCCAGTAGTCCGCAGGGGCGTGGGCGCGACGAAAAACTGTTTTTT.

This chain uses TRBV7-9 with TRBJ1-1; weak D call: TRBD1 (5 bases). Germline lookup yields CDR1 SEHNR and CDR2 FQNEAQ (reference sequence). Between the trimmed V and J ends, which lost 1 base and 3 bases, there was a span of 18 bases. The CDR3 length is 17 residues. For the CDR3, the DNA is TGTGCCAGCAGCTTAGTTGAGAAAGGGGCAGCGGACACTGAAGCTTTCTTT. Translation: CASSLVEKGAADTEAFF. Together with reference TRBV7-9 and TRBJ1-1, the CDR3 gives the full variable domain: DTGVSQNPRHKITKRGQNVTFRCDPISEHNRLYWYRQTLGQGPEFLTYFQNEAQLEKSRLLSDRFSAERPKGSFSTLEIQRTEQGDSAMYLCASSLVEKGAADTEAFFGQGTRLTVV.

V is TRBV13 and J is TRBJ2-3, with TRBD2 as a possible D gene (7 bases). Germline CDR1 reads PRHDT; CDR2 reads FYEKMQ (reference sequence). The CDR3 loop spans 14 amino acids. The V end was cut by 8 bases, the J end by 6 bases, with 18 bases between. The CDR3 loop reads CASAPPGGVDTQYF. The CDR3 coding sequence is TGTGCCAGCGCTCCTCCGGGGGGCGTGGATACGCAGTATTTT.

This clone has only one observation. For the CDR3, the DNA is TGTGCCAGCAGCGAGGGCACCGGGGAGCTGTTTTTT. Translated: CASSEGTGELFF. The gene calls are TRBV9 and TRBJ2-2, with D unclear. The germline gives CDR1 SGDLS, CDR2 YYNGEE. CDR3 size: 12 residues. Trimming cost V 3 bases and J 4 bases, with 4 bases left between them.

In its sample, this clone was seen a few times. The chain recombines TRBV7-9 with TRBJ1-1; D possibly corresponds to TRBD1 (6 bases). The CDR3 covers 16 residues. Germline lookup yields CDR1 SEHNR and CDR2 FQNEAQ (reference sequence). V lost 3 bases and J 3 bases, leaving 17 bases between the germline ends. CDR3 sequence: CASSFGTRRSDTEAFF. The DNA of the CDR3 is TGTGCCAGCAGCTTTGGGACACGGCGGTCAGACACTGAAGCTTTCTTT.

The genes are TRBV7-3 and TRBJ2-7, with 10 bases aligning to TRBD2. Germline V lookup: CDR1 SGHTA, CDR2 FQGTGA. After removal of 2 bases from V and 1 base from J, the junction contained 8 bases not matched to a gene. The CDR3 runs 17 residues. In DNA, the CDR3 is TGTGCCAGCAGCTTAGAACTAGCGGGACTCGGTTCCTACGAGCAGTACTTC. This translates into CASSLELAGLGSYEQYF.

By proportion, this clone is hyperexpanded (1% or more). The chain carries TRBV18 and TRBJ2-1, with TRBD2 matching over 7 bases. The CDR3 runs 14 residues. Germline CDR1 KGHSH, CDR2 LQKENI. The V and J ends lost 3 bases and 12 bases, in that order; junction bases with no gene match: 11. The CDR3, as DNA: TGTGCCAGCTCACCCGGGACTAACAATGAGCGGCAGTTCTTC. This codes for CASSPGTNNERQFF.

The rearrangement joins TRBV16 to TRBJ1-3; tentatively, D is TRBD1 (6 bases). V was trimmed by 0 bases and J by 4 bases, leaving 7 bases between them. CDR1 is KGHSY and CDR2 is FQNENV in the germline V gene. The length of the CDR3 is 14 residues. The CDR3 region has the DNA TGTGCCAGCAGCCAATCCACAGGGGGAAACACCATATATTTT. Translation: CASSQSTGGNTIYF.